A single sample is the source of the 5 T cell receptor beta chains below, sequenced in a study of T-cell reconstitution after alpha-beta-depleted transplantation in children listed by TCRdb under 2016. Interpreted using the paper, the treatment or condition label stands for: allogeneic hematopoietic cell transplantation with graft depleted of TCRalphabeta T cells and CD19 B cells. The library relied on PCR. The sequencer was an Illumina HiSeq 2500. To normalize quantification of the TCRbeta repertoire, the TCR libraries were built with molecular barcoding that relied on unique molecular identifiers. In TCRdb, the public reads were trimmed at Q25 with fastp and aligned with MiXCR, with productive beta chains retained. Rows with a matching CDR3 protein are joined into one entry that keeps the most common DNA and genes. The sample profile shows 500,000 to 750,000 distinct CDR3 sequences; around 13% of them were found once. In total, the top ten clones hold about 2.2% of the sample.

The source was PBMCs, mostly from graft donor cells, collected 360 days after TCRalphabeta/CD19-depleted stem cell transplant. The receptors shown here come from a male patient under 18 who had a stem cell transplant for acute myeloid leukemia, so the T cells may come from the graft donor.

The chain uses TRBV20-1 and TRBJ1-5; D possibly corresponds to TRBD1 (6 bases). Germline-derived CDR1 and CDR2 are DFQATT and SNEGSKA (reference sequence). CDR3 length: 15 residues. The ends were cut back, 3 bases at V and 0 bases at J, with 12 bases in the middle. The CDR3 spells CSASRGADSNQPQHF. The CDR3 nucleotides read TGCAGTGCTAGTAGGGGGGCGGATAGCAATCAGCCCCAGCATTTT.

This chain uses TRBV27 with TRBJ2-7; 8 bases fit TRBD1. From germline, CDR1 is MNHEY and CDR2 SMNVEV (reference sequence). The CDR3 is 14 residues long. The junction had 16 bases not matched to a gene; V was cut back by 6 bases and J by 12 bases. The CDR3 DNA sequence: TGTGCCAGCAGGATTAACCAGGGGGCCTCGGCCGCGTACTTC. Translated: CASRINQGASAAYF.

V and J are TRBV5-1 and TRBJ2-1; no clear D. Germline CDR1 is SGHRS and CDR2 is YFSETQ. The CDR3 extends over 13 amino acids. Between the trimmed V and J ends, which lost 1 base and 3 bases, there was a span of 5 bases. This CDR3 reads CASSLNLYNEQFF. The CDR3 coding sequence is TGCGCCAGCAGCTTGAATCTCTACAATGAGCAGTTCTTC.

V usage is TRBV7-6 and J usage is TRBJ2-1; TRBD1 matches at 9 bases. CDR3 size: 14 residues. Germline values: CDR1 SGHVS, CDR2 FNYEAQ. V was pared by 5 bases and J by 9 bases, with 8 bases of the junction left unmatched. The CDR3 here is CASSARTGEGEQFF. The CDR3 DNA reads as TGTGCCAGCAGCGCTCGGACAGGGGAGGGTGAGCAGTTCTTC.

The V and J genes are TRBV6-1 and TRBJ2-7, with D maybe TRBD2 (6 bases). The V gene lost 8 bases and the J gene lost 7 bases, with 24 bases spanning the gap. CDR1 MNHNS and CDR2 SASEGT come from the germline V gene. The CDR3 loop spans 15 amino acids. This CDR3 is CASFGRRDWGDEQYF. In DNA, the CDR3 is TGTGCCAGCTTCGGGCGCCGGGACTGGGGAGATGAGCAGTACTTC.